This is a list of T cell receptor beta chains from one sample in a study of OX40 agonist ivuxolimab in advanced cancers. Measured with immunoSEQ multiplex PCR; TCRdb has only the in-frame clones, and not every one. The sample includes tens of thousands of clones, approximately 80% of them seen just once. This specimen was CD4+ or CD8+ T cells sorted from blood, taken in a trial of the OX40 agonist ivuxolimab. The origin of the receptors is an adult with an advanced solid tumor such as melanoma, head and neck, liver or kidney cancer. Both conserved end residues are part of each CDR3. The D gene is left open where the match is weak. Clone size appears in some rows only: once, few, many, or a class for an expanded clone.

>TRBJ1-5|-|-|TRBV2
TGTGCCAGCAGTGCGCAGGGCGGAGGAGGCAATCAGCCCCAGCATTTT
CASSAQGGGGNQPQHF
>TRBJ2-1|-|-|TRBV7-9
TGTGCCAGCAGCTTAGGGGACCTCCAGCAGTTCTTC
CASSLGDLQQFF
>TRBJ1-2|-|-|TRBV28
TGTGCCAGCAGTTTATTGTCACAGGGTGACTATGGCTACACCTTC
CASSLLSQGDYGYTF
>TRBJ2-7|TRBD2|-|TRBV7-9
TGTGCCAGCAGCTTAAGCGGGAGAGGACACGAGCAGTACTTC
CASSLSGRGHEQYF
>TRBJ1-2|-|-|TRBV14
TGTGCCAGCAGCCAAGGAGCTATGGGGATCGGCTACACCTTC
CASSQGAMGIGYTF
>TRBJ2-1|-|-|TRBV18
TGTGCCAGCTCACGCGTGACTGAAGGGCAGTTCTTC
CASSRVTEGQFF
>TRBJ2-6|-|-|TRBV15
TGTGCCACCAGCAGAGGGGAGATTATTCCTTCTGGGGCCAACGTCCTGACTTTC
CATSRGEIIPSGANVLTF
>TRBJ2-7|-|few|TRBV28
TGTGCCAGCGAAGGGGCCCCCTCCTACGAGCAGTACTTC
CASEGAPSYEQYF
>TRBJ2-7|TRBD2|-|TRBV2
TGTGCCAGCATTTGGATCCGAGCGGGGGCTTACGAGCAGTACTTC
CASIWIRAGAYEQYF
>TRBJ1-2|TRBD1|-|TRBV19
TGTGCCAGTAGTATTGGATGGGGAGGGGGCGACTATGGCTACACCTTC
CASSIGWGGGDYGYTF
>TRBJ2-2|-|-|TRBV6-5
TGTGCCAGCGCACTCAGCAACACCGGGGAGCTGTTTTTT
CASALSNTGELFF
>TRBJ2-5|TRBD2|few|TRBV7-9
TGTGCCAGCAGCCCTAGGACTAGCACGGAGACCCAGTACTTC
CASSPRTSTETQYF
>TRBJ1-1|TRBD1|-|TRBV19
TGTGCCAGTACTTCTCTGACAGGGGGGGAAGCTTTCTTT
CASTSLTGGEAFF
>TRBJ1-2|-|few|TRBV6-5
TGTGCCAGCAGTTACTCGCAAAACTATGGCTACACCTTC
CASSYSQNYGYTF
>TRBJ2-1|TRBD2|-|TRBV2
TGTGCCAGCAGTGCCGGGACTAGCGGGTACAATGAGCAGTTCTTC
CASSAGTSGYNEQFF
>TRBJ1-2|TRBD1|-|TRBV25-1
TGTGCCAGCAGTGAACTGGGGACAGGGAATGGCTACACCTTC
CASSELGTGNGYTF
>TRBJ2-1|-|-|TRBV6-1
TGTGCCAGCAGTGATCCGGGGAAGGGCAATGAGCAGTTCTTC
CASSDPGKGNEQFF